The next 24 T cell receptor beta chains were all read from a single sample in a study of blood T cell repertoires in COVID-19. Clones were sequenced by immunoSEQ multiplex PCR, and TCRdb holds only the in-frame ones, with some missing. This sample has around 450,000 clones, with 90% found just once. Material for sequencing was PBMCs or T cells enriched from blood (not recorded which). All receptors derive from a man aged 18 to 30 who had recovered from COVID-19.

V gene TRBV28 combines with J gene TRBJ1-3, with 7 positions matching TRBD1. V gave up 4 bases and J gave up 2 bases; unmatched junction bases: 2. CDR1 MDHEN and CDR2 SYDVKM come from the germline V gene. This CDR3 spans 14 amino acids. The CDR3: CASSSTGTGNTIYF. The CDR3 coding sequence is TGTGCCAGCAGTTCGACAGGGACTGGAAACACCATATATTTT.

V usage is TRBV7-9 and J usage is TRBJ1-1; 8 nucleotides agree with TRBD1. Trimming removed 5 bases from V and 0 bases from J; junction bases left unmatched: 11. Per germline, CDR1 SEHNR and CDR2 FQNEAQ (reference sequence). This CDR3 contains 17 residues. The CDR3 loop reads CASSPIFRQGMNTEAFF. CDR3 coding DNA: TGTGCCAGCAGCCCCATTTTCCGACAGGGGATGAACACTGAAGCTTTCTTT.

V usage is TRBV11-2 and J usage is TRBJ2-2; TRBD1 aligns across 9 bases. This CDR3 has 15 amino acids. V lost 3 bases to trimming and J lost 4 bases; unmatched junction nucleotides: 3. Germline V gives CDR1 SGHAT, CDR2 FQNNGV. CDR3 DNA: TGTGCCAGCAGCTTGGGGACAGGGCTCACCGGGGAGCTGTTTTTT. Encoded protein: CASSLGTGLTGELFF.

The chain recombines TRBV6-1 with TRBJ2-1, with 8 bases that match TRBD2. The ends lost 0 bases at V and 9 bases at J; junction bases unmatched: 10. This CDR3 is built from 16 residues. Germline CDR1 and CDR2: MNHNS and SASEGT. This chain's CDR3 is CASSEAVYSGTGEQFF. Written as DNA, the CDR3 is TGTGCCAGCAGTGAAGCGGTATATAGCGGGACTGGTGAGCAGTTCTTC.

The chain joins TRBV4-1 to TRBJ1-1; 9 nucleotides line up with TRBD1. The CDR3 length is 15 residues. Germline trimming cut 0 bases from V and 4 bases from J; bases unmatched to any gene: 3. Germline CDR1 is MGHRA and CDR2 is YSYEKL. DNA for the CDR3: TGCGCCAGCAGCCAAGAACAGGGGGCGGTCACTGAAGCTTTCTTT. Amino acid sequence: CASSQEQGAVTEAFF.

The chain combines TRBV15 with TRBJ1-1; D remains ambiguous. The CDR3 has 14 residues. Looked up from germline, CDR1 is LNHNV and CDR2 is YYDKDF (reference sequence). Trimming stripped 4 bases from V and 3 bases from J, with 12 bases between. The CDR3 loop reads CATSTALAYTEAFF. The CDR3 DNA is TGTGCCACCAGCACAGCGTTGGCGTACACTGAAGCTTTCTTT.

This chain connects TRBV19 to TRBJ1-2; D gene uncertain. V was pared by 3 bases and J by 0 bases, with 8 bases between. CDR1 and CDR2 from the germline V gene are LNHDA and SQIVND (reference sequence). The CDR3 extends over 14 amino acids. CDR3 bases: TGTGCCAGTAGTATCGGAGGAGCTAACTATGGCTACACCTTC. Translated: CASSIGGANYGYTF.

V and J are TRBV3-1 (or the pseudogene TRBV3-2) and TRBJ2-7; 10 positions match TRBD2. V lost 1 base and J lost 12; bases outside the gene matches: 9. CDR3 length: 14 amino acids. Germline V CDR1 and CDR2: LGHDT, YNNKEL (reference sequence). The CDR3 DNA is TGTGCCAGCAGCCAAGGGGCTAGCGGGAGCTTGCCGTACTTC. Translated, it gives CASSQGASGSLPYF.

V and J are TRBV3-1 (or the pseudogene TRBV3-2) and TRBJ1-4; D unresolved. V lost 3 bases to trimming and J lost 0 bases, with 11 bases between them. The CDR3 has 16 residues. Per the germline V gene, CDR1 is LGHDT and CDR2 is YNNKEL (reference sequence). The CDR3 region is CASSQGLTSTNEKLFF. The DNA of the CDR3 is TGTGCCAGCAGCCAGGGCCTTACTTCAACTAATGAAAAACTGTTTTTT.

The chain is built from TRBV2 and TRBJ2-3, with D possibly being TRBD2 (5 bases). V was shortened by 4 bases and J by 3 bases, with 8 bases between the two germline ends. CDR3 length: 13 residues. Germline CDR1 and CDR2: SNHLY and FYNNEI. CDR3: CASSGTFTDTQYF. CDR3 coding DNA: TGTGCCAGCAGTGGGACTTTTACAGATACGCAGTATTTT.

The rearrangement joins TRBV5-4 to TRBJ2-5, with 10 positions matching TRBD1. In germline, CDR1 is SGHNT, CDR2 YYREEE (reference sequence). The trim removed 3 bases at V and 4 bases at J, leaving 12 bases unmatched. CDR3 length: 17 residues. CDR3 loop: CASSSHSPGQGSETQYF. Here the CDR3 DNA reads TGTGCCAGCAGCTCCCATAGTCCGGGACAGGGGTCAGAGACCCAGTACTTC.

This rearrangement joins TRBV14 to TRBJ1-2, with D perhaps TRBD1 (6 bases). Germline V CDR1 and CDR2: SGHDN, FVKESK. Trimming left V 2 bases short and J 2 bases short, with 15 bases between. The CDR3 has 16 amino acids. CDR3 sequence: CASSQFSGVGNYGYTF. The DNA of the CDR3 is TGTGCCAGCAGCCAATTTTCAGGGGTTGGGAACTATGGCTACACCTTC.

The rearrangement links TRBV5-1 to TRBJ1-1; maybe TRBD1 (5 bases). This CDR3 spans 15 amino acids. Germline lookup yields CDR1 SGHRS and CDR2 YFSETQ. Trimming shortened V by 0 bases and J by 6 bases, and 15 bases separated the two germline ends. The CDR3 nucleotides are TGCGCCAGCAGCTTGGGGGGCAGCTCAGCCGCTGAAGCTTTCTTT. Translated, it gives CASSLGGSSAAEAFF.

The V and J genes are TRBV29-1 and TRBJ1-2; TRBD1 matches at 8 bases. The CDR3 extends over 14 amino acids. CDR1 is SQVTM, CDR2 ANQGSEA, per germline. Trimming cost V 1 base and J 7 bases; bases outside gene matches: 8. CDR3 DNA: TGCAGCGTTGAAGTGCCCGGGACAGGAGGTGGCTACACCTTC. Its protein is CSVEVPGTGGGYTF.

The CDR3: CASSVGGDYTF. Here the CDR3 DNA reads TGTGCCAGCAGTGTTGGGGGGGACTACACCTTC. The J gene is TRBJ1-2, the V gene TRBV2; possibly TRBD1 for D (5 bases). This CDR3 has 11 residues. V was clipped by 4 bases and J by 10 bases, with 10 bases between them. Germline V CDR1 and CDR2: SNHLY, FYNNEI.

The V call is TRBV18, the J call TRBJ1-2, with D unclear. Looked up from germline, CDR1 is KGHSH and CDR2 is LQKENI. The length of the CDR3 is 15 residues. With 0 bases removed from V and 4 bases from J, the gap between germline ends came to 12 bases. CDR3 residues: CASSPPSGFGYGYTF. The CDR3 region has the DNA TGTGCCAGCTCACCACCGTCGGGTTTCGGCTATGGCTACACCTTC.

The chain joins TRBV15 to TRBJ1-5; 9 bases are shared with TRBD1. CDR3 length: 16 amino acids. Trimming removed 0 bases from V and 6 bases from J; junction bases left unmatched: 6. Germline CDR1 and CDR2: LNHNV and YYDKDF (reference sequence). CDR3 sequence: CATSRDGTGFIQPQHF. The CDR3, as DNA: TGTGCCACCAGCAGAGATGGGACAGGGTTTATTCAGCCCCAGCATTTT.

This chain connects TRBV5-1 to TRBJ1-5; 7 bases match TRBD1. The CDR3 loop spans 15 amino acids. The germline gives CDR1 SGHRS, CDR2 YFSETQ. The ends lost 7 bases at V and 4 bases at J; junction bases unmatched: 11. The CDR3 bases are TGCGCCAGCGCCCCCCGGACAGGTAGGAATCAGCCCCAGCATTTT. It encodes CASAPRTGRNQPQHF.

The DNA for the CDR3 is TGTGCCAGCAGCCCTAGGACAGGGGGACCCTACAATGAGCAGTTCTTC. It yields the protein CASSPRTGGPYNEQFF. The chain has TRBV5-4 and TRBJ2-1; 10 positions match TRBD1. Germline lookup yields CDR1 SGHNT and CDR2 YYREEE (reference sequence). Trimming removed 4 bases from V and 2 bases from J; junction bases left unmatched: 6. The CDR3 is 16 residues long. Full variable domain (rest looked up from reference TRBV5-4 and TRBJ2-1): ETGVTQSPTHLIKTRGQQVTLRCSSQSGHNTVSWYQQALGQGPQFIFQYYREEENGRGNFPPRFSGLQFPNYSSELNVNALELDDSALYLCASSPRTGGPYNEQFFGPGTRLTVL.

This clone has only one observation. The J gene is TRBJ1-5, the V gene TRBV28; TRBD1 agrees at 9 bases. Germline lookup yields CDR1 MDHEN and CDR2 SYDVKM. With 4 bases clipped from V and 6 bases from J, the junction kept 10 bases outside the gene matches. The CDR3 length is 16 residues. CDR3 protein: CASSSGGTGLVQPQHF. Here the CDR3 DNA reads TGTGCCAGCAGTTCGGGGGGGACAGGGCTGGTTCAGCCCCAGCATTTT.

This clone was found a few times. The gene calls are TRBV25-1 and TRBJ1-1, with 9 nucleotides matching TRBD1. This CDR3 is 13 amino acids long. V lost 6 bases and J lost 3; bases outside the gene matches: 2. Germline lookup yields CDR1 MGHDK and CDR2 SYGVNS. The CDR3: CASRTGGDTEAFF. CDR3 sequence (DNA): TGTGCCAGCAGGACAGGGGGAGACACTGAAGCTTTCTTT. Looking up the rest from reference TRBV25-1 and TRBJ1-1 gives the full variable domain: EADIYQTPRYLVIGTGKKITLECSQTMGHDKMYWYQQDPGMELHLIHYSYGVNSTEKGDLSSESTVSRIRTEHFPLTLESARPSHTSQYLCASRTGGDTEAFFGQGTRLTVV.

The V gene is TRBV12-5, the J gene TRBJ1-4; D remains unclear. The V end was cut by 4 bases, the J end by 8 bases, with 11 bases between. The CDR3 loop spans 13 amino acids. Germline CDR1 LGHNT, CDR2 FRNRAP. The CDR3 DNA sequence: TGTGCTAGTGGTTCGGGAAAAGGGGAAAAACTGTTTTTT. Translated, it gives CASGSGKGEKLFF.

This sequence joins TRBV29-1 and TRBJ2-7; possible D gene TRBD1, 5 bases. Germline V gives CDR1 SQVTM, CDR2 ANQGSEA. The length of the CDR3 is 12 residues. V was trimmed by 6 bases and J by 0 bases, leaving 9 bases between them. CDR3 residues: CSVLTDSYEQYF. The CDR3 DNA follows: TGCAGCGTCCTGACAGACTCCTACGAGCAGTACTTC.

The CDR3 DNA is TGTGCCGGATCAGGGAAGTTAAGCACTGAAGCTTTCTTT. This encodes CAGSGKLSTEAFF. V usage is TRBV10-3 and J usage is TRBJ1-1; a weak D match, TRBD1 (5 bases). Trimming cost V 11 bases and J 4 bases, with 17 bases left between them. Germline V gene sequence: CDR1 ENHRY, CDR2 SYGVKD. The CDR3 is made up of 13 amino acids.